The present TCR beta chain was sequenced within a study of T cells in Graves' hyperthyroidism and ophthalmopathy. Used for diagnoses were clinical symptoms, serum thyroxine and TRAb, thyroid ultrasound and orbital computed tomography. RNA transcripts served as the template for amplifying TCR beta CDR3 regions. In the first-round RT-PCR of the TCR CDR3, the HTBI primer set was used. One entry per CDR3 protein, called by TCRdb with MiXCR from the multiplex PCR reads. The table records hundreds of thousands of distinct CDR3 sequences, 30% to 40% of them present only once. V lost 3 bases, J lost 13 bases, and 18 bases lay in between. The CDR3 spans 13 residues. Germline V gives CDR1 MNHEY, CDR2 SVGEGT. This clonotype was recorded a few times.

This sequence joins TRBV6-2 or TRBV6-3 and TRBJ1-2; a possible D gene is TRBD1 (5 bases). This sequence originates from a middle-aged woman with Graves' hyperthyroidism. Material for sequencing was blood. CDR3: CASSYLQQGLATF. The CDR3 coding sequence is TGTGCCAGCAGTTATTTGCAGCAGGGCCTCGCCACCTTC.